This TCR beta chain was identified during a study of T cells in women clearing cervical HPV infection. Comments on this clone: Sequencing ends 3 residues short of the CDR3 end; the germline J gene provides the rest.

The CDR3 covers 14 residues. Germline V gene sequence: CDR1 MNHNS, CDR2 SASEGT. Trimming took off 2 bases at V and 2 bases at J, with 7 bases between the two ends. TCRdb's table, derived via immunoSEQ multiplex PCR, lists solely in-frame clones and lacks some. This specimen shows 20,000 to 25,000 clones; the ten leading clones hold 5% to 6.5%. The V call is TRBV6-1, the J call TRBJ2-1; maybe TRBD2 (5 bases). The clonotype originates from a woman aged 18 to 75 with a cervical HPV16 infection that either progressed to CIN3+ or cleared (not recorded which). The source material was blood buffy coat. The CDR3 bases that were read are TGTGCCAGCAGTGAACGGGGAGCCTACAATGAG. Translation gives CASSERGAYNE. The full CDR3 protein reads CASSERGAYNEQFF.